The sequence of this T cell receptor beta chain was determined in a study of T cells in Graves' hyperthyroidism and ophthalmopathy. Regions amplified from RNA transcripts were the TCR beta CDR3 regions. RT-PCR in the first round (using the HTBI primer set) targeted the TCR CDR3. Using its own MiXCR run on the multiplex PCR reads, TCRdb lists one record per CDR3 protein. The table lists 400,000 or so distinct CDR3 sequences, roughly 15% of them singletons. It was uncontrolled infection, other autoimmune disease, pregnancy or lactation that excluded patients. The sample taken for sequencing was blood. This TCR came from a woman aged 55-69 years with Graves' ophthalmopathy.

This CDR3 is CSARVEAGGGSDTQYF. In DNA, the CDR3 is TGCAGTGCTAGAGTGGAAGCGGGAGGTGGGTCAGATACGCAGTATTTT. This sequence joins TRBV20-1 and TRBJ2-3; 9 nucleotides agree with TRBD2. In germline, CDR1 is DFQATT, CDR2 SNEGSKA (reference sequence). J gave up 4 bases and V 1 base, and 9 bases lay outside the gene matches. The CDR3 runs 16 residues.